This entry lists 16 T cell receptor beta chains sequenced from one sample in a study of T cells in Graves' hyperthyroidism and ophthalmopathy. Using RNA transcripts as the source, TCR beta CDR3 regions were amplified. With the HTBI primer set, the TCR CDR3 went through a first round of RT-PCR. Each CDR3 protein gets one entry after TCRdb re-called the multiplex PCR reads with MiXCR. The repertoire holds 700,000 to 950,000 distinct CDR3 sequences, with 30% to 40% as singletons. What was sequenced was blood. These receptors originate from a middle-aged woman with Graves' hyperthyroidism.

The chain couples TRBV11-1 to TRBJ2-5, with a possible D match to TRBD1 (6 bases). The J call may not be correct, given that the DNA end is closer to TRBJ2-1. Germline CDR1 is SGHAT and CDR2 is FQDESV (reference sequence). This CDR3 has 14 amino acids. This CDR3 reads CASSFRGTQETQFF. Written as DNA, the CDR3 is TGTGCCAGCAGTTTTAGGGGGACACAAGAGACCCAGTTCTTC.

This clonotype was observed a few times. At one boundary the junction diverges from the germline segment, which might be a read error. The chain joins TRBV19 to TRBJ1-2; TRBD1 is a possible D gene (6 bases). Germline-derived CDR1 and CDR2 are LNHDA and SQIVND (reference sequence). The CDR3 runs to 16 residues. DNA for the CDR3: TGCGCCAGCAGCCAAGATACGGGGAGGCAGGGGAATGGCTACACCTTC. Its protein product is CASSQDTGRQGNGYTF.

This chain joins TRBV4-1 and TRBJ1-3, with D hard to call. V lost 4 bases, J lost 1 base, and 17 bases lay in between. Germline V gene sequence: CDR1 MGHRA, CDR2 YSYEKL. CDR3 size: 17 residues. DNA of the CDR3: TGCGCCAGCAGCCCAAGGGATCTCCCCCGGTCTGGAAACACCATATATTTT. This encodes CASSPRDLPRSGNTIYF.

In this sample, this clonotype turned up once. The chain recombines TRBV7-2 with TRBJ2-5; 7 bases are shared with TRBD2. Germline trimming cut 6 bases from V and 5 bases from J; bases unmatched to any gene: 9. Germline V lookup: CDR1 SGHTA, CDR2 FQGNSA. This CDR3 region has 14 residues. The CDR3 nucleotides are TGTGCCAGCAGTTACCCGACTAGCTTGGAGACCCAGTACTTC. Translating gives CASSYPTSLETQYF.

Comment on this clonotype: A read error may explain this, as a much larger clone is one base away. The chain employs TRBV7-2 and TRBJ1-1; D is perhaps TRBD1 (5 bases). This CDR3 is 14 amino acids long. Germline values: CDR1 SGHTA, CDR2 FQGNSA. CDR3 protein: CASSPGGVRVEASF. CDR3 nucleotide sequence: TGTGCCAGCAGCCCCGGGGGTGTACGCGTGGAAGCTTCCTTT. The variable domain in full, with the rest retrieved from reference TRBV7-2 and TRBJ1-1, is GAGVSQSPSNKVTEKGKDVELRCDPISGHTALYWYRQSLGQGLEFLIYFQGNSAPDKSGLPSDRFSAERTGGSVSTLTIQRTQQEDSAVYLCASSPGGVRVEASFGQGTRLTVV.

The chain couples TRBV7-9 to TRBJ1-1; tentative D call: TRBD1 (5 bases). V lost 4 bases and J 0 bases, leaving 21 bases between the germline ends. Germline V gene data show CDR1 as SEHNR and CDR2 as FQNEAQ (reference sequence). CDR3 size: 18 residues. The CDR3 DNA is TGTGCCAGCAGCTCGGGCCCTTTTGTAGGGGATTTGAACACTGAAGCTTTCTTT. The encoded protein is CASSSGPFVGDLNTEAFF.

The chain couples TRBV9 to TRBJ2-5, with 12 bases matching TRBD1. Judging by the DNA end, TRBJ2-7 fits better; the J call may be wrong. Germline-derived CDR1 and CDR2 are SGDLS and YYNGEE. This CDR3 contains 16 residues. This CDR3 reads CASRPRSGTGGHEQYF. The CDR3 DNA sequence: TGTGCCAGCAGACCTCGATCCGGGACAGGGGGCCACGAGCAGTACTTC.

The V gene is TRBV19, the J gene TRBJ1-2; 10 bases agree with TRBD1. The CDR3 is 15 amino acids. V lost 7 bases, J lost 4 bases, and 9 bases stayed unmatched. Germline assignment: CDR1 LNHDA and CDR2 SQIVND (reference sequence). The CDR3 nucleotides read TGTGCCAGTAACCCGGGACAGGGGAGGACCTATGGCTACACCTTC. This gives the protein CASNPGQGRTYGYTF.

In the case of this clonotype: A much larger clone differs by one base, so this may be a read error. V gene TRBV20-1 combines with J gene TRBJ1-2; D call uncertain. This CDR3 spans 11 amino acids. The germline V gene has CDR1 DFQATT and CDR2 SNEGSKA (reference sequence). Between the trimmed V and J ends, which lost 3 bases and 4 bases, there was a span of 6 bases. The DNA of the CDR3 is TGCAGTGCTAGTCTTCTCTATGGCTACACCTTC. Translating gives CSASLLYGYTF.

The genes are TRBV6-6 and TRBJ1-2, with D tentatively TRBD1 (6 bases). This CDR3 region has 15 residues. V was pared by 7 bases and J by 5 bases, with 20 bases between. Germline V gives CDR1 MNHNY, CDR2 SVGAGI (reference sequence). CDR3 bases: TGTGCCAGCATTCCGACCCGGGGACACCCATATGGCTACACCTTC. It encodes CASIPTRGHPYGYTF.

This clonotype has at least ten counts. The chain couples TRBV10-1 to TRBJ1-3, with D unresolved. The V gene's germline CDR1 is WNHNN and CDR2 SYGVQD (reference sequence). V lost 0 bases and J lost 0, with 3 bases in between. This CDR3 is built from 14 residues. The CDR3 DNA reads as TGCGCCAGCAGTGAGTCGAACTCTGGAAACACCATATATTTT. This encodes CASSESNSGNTIYF.

This sequence joins TRBV4-3 and TRBJ1-1; 8 bases line up with TRBD1. After removal of 0 bases from V and 3 bases from J, the junction contained 3 bases not matched to a gene. Looked up from germline, CDR1 is LGHNA and CDR2 is YSLEER. CDR3 length equals 15 residues. The CDR3 coding sequence is TGCGCCAGCAGCCAAGAGAGACAGGGGCACACTGAAGCTTTCTTT. As protein: CASSQERQGHTEAFF.

This clonotype was seen repeatedly, ten times or more. The rearrangement uses TRBV7-6 and TRBJ2-5; D possibly uses TRBD1 or TRBD2 (5 bases each). The CDR3 has 15 residues. V shed 1 base and J shed 1 base, with 10 bases lying between them. CDR1 and CDR2 (germline): SGHVS, FNYEAQ. CDR3 in DNA: TGTGCCAGCAGCTTAGTCGGGACCCCCCAAGAGACCCAGTACTTC. Protein: CASSLVGTPQETQYF. Using reference TRBV7-6 and TRBJ2-5 for the parts outside the CDR3, the full variable domain is GAGVSQSPRYKVTKRGQDVALRCDPISGHVSLYWYRQALGQGPEFLTYFNYEAQQDKSGLPNDRFSAERPEGSISTLTIQRTEQRDSAMYRCASSLVGTPQETQYFGPGTRLLVL.

This clonotype has at least ten counts. Here the CDR3 DNA reads TGCGCCAGCAGCCAACGGACAGGGGGCGGCGATTCACCCCTCCACTTT. Translated, it gives CASSQRTGGGDSPLHF. The chain employs TRBV4-1 and TRBJ1-6; 11 bases agree with TRBD1. The germline V gene encodes CDR1 MGHRA and CDR2 YSYEKL. The V and J ends lost 2 bases and 8 bases, in that order; junction bases with no gene match: 5. This CDR3 is 16 amino acids long.

The sample holds a few counts of this clonotype. V is TRBV5-1 and J is TRBJ2-5; D may be TRBD2 (6 bases). The CDR3 consists of 16 residues. With 4 bases removed from V and 5 bases from J, the gap between germline ends came to 21 bases. Germline CDR1 is SGHRS and CDR2 is YFSETQ. This CDR3 is CASSPIPGTLGETQYF. CDR3 sequence (DNA): TGCGCCAGCAGCCCGATTCCCGGGACTCTAGGGGAGACCCAGTACTTC.

This rearrangement joins TRBV10-3 to TRBJ1-2; maybe TRBD1 (5 bases). Deletions cut 7 bases from V and 5 bases from J, with 20 bases between. The germline CDR1 and CDR2 sequences are ENHRY and SYGVKD. This CDR3 spans 15 amino acids. The CDR3 loop reads CAITGAQSLLYGYTF. As DNA, the CDR3 is TGTGCCATCACTGGGGCGCAATCTTTGTTATATGGCTACACCTTC.